Below, one T cell receptor beta chain is given with its context. Antigen: not known. The data derive from a study of shared clonotypes between healthy human individuals. The study's findings and limits: Naive CD4 clonotypes were shared across a handful of donors at roughly 5.5%.

Sequenced by immunoSEQ multiplex PCR; TCRdb stores in-frame clones only, minus some. The sample has some 1 million clones; approximately 68% are singletons. Healthy HIV-negative adults without recent acute infections or vaccinations served as donors. Per the germline V gene, CDR1 is LNHDA and CDR2 is SQIVND (reference sequence). The CDR3 runs to 15 residues. Germline trimming cut 6 bases from V and 0 bases from J; bases unmatched to any gene: 6. Sequenced material: memory CD4+ T cells sorted from blood. Noted subset: CD45RA-negative fraction. This chain joins TRBV19 and TRBJ1-1; 8 bases are shared with TRBD1. The receptor's source is a man aged 18 to 35 in good health. The CDR3 is CASRTGVIMNTEAFF. In DNA, the CDR3 is TGTGCCAGTAGGACAGGGGTAATAATGAACACTGAAGCTTTCTTT.